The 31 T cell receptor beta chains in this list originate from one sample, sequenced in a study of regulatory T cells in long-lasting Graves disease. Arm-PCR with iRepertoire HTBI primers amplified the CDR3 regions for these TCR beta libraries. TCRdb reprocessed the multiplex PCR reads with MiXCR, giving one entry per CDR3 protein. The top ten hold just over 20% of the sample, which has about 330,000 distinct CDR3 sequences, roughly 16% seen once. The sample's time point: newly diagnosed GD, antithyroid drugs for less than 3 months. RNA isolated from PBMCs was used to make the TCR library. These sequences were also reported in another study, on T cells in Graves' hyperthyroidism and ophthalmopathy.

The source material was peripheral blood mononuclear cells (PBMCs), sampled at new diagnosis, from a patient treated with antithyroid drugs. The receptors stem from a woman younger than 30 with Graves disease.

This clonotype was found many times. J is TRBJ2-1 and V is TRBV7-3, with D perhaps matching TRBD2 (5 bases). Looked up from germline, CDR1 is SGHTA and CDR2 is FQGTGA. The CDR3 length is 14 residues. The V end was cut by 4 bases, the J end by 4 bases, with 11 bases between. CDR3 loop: CASSSAPGYNEQFF. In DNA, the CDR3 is TGTGCCAGCAGCTCAGCCCCGGGGTACAATGAGCAGTTCTTC.

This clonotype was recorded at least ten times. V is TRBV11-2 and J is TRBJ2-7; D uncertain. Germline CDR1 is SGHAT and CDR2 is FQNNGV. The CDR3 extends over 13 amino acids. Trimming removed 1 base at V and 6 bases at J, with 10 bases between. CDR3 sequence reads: CASSLGASREQYF. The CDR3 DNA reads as TGTGCCAGCAGCTTAGGGGCTTCCCGCGAGCAGTACTTC.

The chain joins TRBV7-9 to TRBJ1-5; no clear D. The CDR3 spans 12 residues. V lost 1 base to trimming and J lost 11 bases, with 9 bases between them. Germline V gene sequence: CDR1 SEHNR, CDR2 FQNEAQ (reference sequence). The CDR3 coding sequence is TGTGCCAGCAGCTTAGATCCCTTGACCCAGCATTTT. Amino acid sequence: CASSLDPLTQHF.

CDR3 loop: CATSTVGTQYF. The CDR3 region has the DNA TGTGCCACCTCGACCGTGGGGACCCAGTACTTC. The gene calls are TRBV2 and TRBJ2-5; no clear D gene. In germline, CDR1 is SNHLY, CDR2 FYNNEI. Trimming left V 10 bases short and J 7 bases short, with 13 bases between. This CDR3 spans 11 amino acids.

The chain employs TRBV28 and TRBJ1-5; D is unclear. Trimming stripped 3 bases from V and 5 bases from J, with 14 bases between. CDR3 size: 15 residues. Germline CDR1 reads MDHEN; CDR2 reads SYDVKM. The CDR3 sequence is CASSFDLNGDQPQHF. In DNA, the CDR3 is TGTGCCAGCAGTTTCGACCTAAACGGAGATCAGCCCCAGCATTTT.

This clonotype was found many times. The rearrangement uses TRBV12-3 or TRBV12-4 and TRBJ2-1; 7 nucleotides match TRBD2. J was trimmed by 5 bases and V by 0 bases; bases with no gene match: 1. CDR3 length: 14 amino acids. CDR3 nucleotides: TGTGCCAGCAGTTTAGCGGGGGGGGACAATGAGCAGTTCTTC. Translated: CASSLAGGDNEQFF.

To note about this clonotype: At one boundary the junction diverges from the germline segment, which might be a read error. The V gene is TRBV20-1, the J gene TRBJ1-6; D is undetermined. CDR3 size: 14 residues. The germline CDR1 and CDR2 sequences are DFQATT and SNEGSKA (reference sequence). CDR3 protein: CSAREMAGNPPLHF. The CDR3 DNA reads TGCAGTGCTAGAGAGATGGCGGGTAATCCACCCCTCCACTTT.

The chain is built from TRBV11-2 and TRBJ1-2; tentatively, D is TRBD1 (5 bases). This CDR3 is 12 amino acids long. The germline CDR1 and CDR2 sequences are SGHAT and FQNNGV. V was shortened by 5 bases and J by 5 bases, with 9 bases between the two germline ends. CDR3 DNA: TGTGCCAGCAGCGCCTCAGGGTATGGCTACACCTTC. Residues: CASSASGYGYTF.

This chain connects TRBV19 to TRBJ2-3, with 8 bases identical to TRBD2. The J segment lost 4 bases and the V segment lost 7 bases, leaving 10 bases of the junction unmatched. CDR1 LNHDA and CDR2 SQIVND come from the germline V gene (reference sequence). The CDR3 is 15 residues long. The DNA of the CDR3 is TGTGCCAGTACCCGCGGACTAGCCTCCTCAGATACGCAGTATTTT. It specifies CASTRGLASSDTQYF. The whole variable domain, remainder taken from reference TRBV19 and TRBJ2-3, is DGGITQSPKYLFRKEGQNVTLSCEQNLNHDAMYWYRQDPGQGLRLIYYSQIVNDFQKGDIAEGYSVSREKKESFPLTVTSAQKNPTAFYLCASTRGLASSDTQYFGPGTRLTVL.

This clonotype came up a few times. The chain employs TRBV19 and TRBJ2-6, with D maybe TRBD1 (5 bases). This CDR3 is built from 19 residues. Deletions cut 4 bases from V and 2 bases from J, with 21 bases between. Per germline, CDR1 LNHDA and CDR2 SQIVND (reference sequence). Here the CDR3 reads CASSTIRQRGQAGANVLTF. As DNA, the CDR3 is TGTGCCAGTAGTACTATCAGACAGAGAGGCCAGGCTGGGGCCAACGTCCTGACTTTC. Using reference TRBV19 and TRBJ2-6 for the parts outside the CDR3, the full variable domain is DGGITQSPKYLFRKEGQNVTLSCEQNLNHDAMYWYRQDPGQGLRLIYYSQIVNDFQKGDIAEGYSVSREKKESFPLTVTSAQKNPTAFYLCASSTIRQRGQAGANVLTFGAGSRLTVL.

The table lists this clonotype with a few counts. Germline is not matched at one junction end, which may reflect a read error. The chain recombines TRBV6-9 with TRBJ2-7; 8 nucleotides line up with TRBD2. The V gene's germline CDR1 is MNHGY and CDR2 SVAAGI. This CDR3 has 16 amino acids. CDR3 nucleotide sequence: TGTGCTAGCAGTTTAAGGACTAGCCAACTCGCCTACGAGCAGTACTTC. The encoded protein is CASSLRTSQLAYEQYF.

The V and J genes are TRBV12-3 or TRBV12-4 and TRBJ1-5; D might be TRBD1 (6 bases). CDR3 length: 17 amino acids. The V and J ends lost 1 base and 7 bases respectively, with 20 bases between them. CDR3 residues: CASSLEVGGASGQPQHF. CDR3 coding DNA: TGTGCCAGCAGTTTAGAGGTCGGGGGGGCGAGTGGACAGCCCCAGCATTTT.

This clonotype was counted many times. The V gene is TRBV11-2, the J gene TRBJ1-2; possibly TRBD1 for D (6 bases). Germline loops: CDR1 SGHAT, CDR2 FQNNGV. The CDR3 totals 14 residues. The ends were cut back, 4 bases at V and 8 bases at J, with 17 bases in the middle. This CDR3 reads CASSSWGPSGGYTF. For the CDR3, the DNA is TGTGCCAGCAGCTCATGGGGGCCTTCTGGAGGCTACACCTTC.

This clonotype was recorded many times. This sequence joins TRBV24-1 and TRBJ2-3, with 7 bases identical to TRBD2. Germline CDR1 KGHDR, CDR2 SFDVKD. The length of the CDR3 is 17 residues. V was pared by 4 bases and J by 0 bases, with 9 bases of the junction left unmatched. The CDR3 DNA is TGTGCCACCAGTGAAGCGGGGATCACCGCTAGCACAGATACGCAGTATTTT. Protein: CATSEAGITASTDTQYF.

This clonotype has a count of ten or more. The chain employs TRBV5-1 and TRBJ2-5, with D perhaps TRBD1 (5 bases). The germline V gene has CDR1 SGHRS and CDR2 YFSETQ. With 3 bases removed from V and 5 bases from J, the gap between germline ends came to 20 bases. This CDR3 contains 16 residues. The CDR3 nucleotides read TGCGCCAGCAGCTCCTTAGGTGGGGCGTCAGGGGAGACCCAGTACTTC. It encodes CASSSLGGASGETQYF.

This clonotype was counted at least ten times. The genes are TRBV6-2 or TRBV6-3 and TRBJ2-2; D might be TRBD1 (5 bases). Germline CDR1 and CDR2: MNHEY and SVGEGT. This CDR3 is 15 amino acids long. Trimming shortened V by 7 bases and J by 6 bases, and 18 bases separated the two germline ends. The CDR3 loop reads CASKKEGVTAGELFF. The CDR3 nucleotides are TGTGCCAGCAAAAAGGAAGGGGTTACGGCCGGGGAGCTGTTTTTT.

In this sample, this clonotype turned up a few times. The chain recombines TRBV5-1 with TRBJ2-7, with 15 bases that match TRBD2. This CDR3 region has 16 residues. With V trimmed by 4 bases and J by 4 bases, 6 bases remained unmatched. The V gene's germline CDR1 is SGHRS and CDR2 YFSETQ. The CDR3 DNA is TGCGCCAGCAGCAGCCAAGGGACTAGCGGGGGGTACGAGCAGTACTTC. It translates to CASSSQGTSGGYEQYF.

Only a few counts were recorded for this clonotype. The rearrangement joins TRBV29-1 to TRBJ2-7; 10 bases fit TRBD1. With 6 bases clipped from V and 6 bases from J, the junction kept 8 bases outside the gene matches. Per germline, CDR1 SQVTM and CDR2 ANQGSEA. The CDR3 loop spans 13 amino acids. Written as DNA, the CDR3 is TGCAGCGTCACCGGGACAGGGGTCGGCGAGCAGTACTTC. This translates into CSVTGTGVGEQYF.

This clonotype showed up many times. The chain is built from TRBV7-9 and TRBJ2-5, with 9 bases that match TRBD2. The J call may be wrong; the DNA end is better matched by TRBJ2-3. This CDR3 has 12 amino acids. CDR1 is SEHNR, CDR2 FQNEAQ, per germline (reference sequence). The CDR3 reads CASSLSGGTQYF. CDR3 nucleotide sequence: TGTGCCAGCAGCCTTAGCGGGGGTACGCAGTATTTT.

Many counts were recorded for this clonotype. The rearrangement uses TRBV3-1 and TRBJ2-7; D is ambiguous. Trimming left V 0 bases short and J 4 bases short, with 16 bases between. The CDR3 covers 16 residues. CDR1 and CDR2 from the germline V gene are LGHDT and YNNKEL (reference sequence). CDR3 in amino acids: CASSQDGSYLGYEQYF. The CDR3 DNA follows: TGTGCCAGCAGCCAAGATGGTAGCTATCTAGGGTACGAGCAGTACTTC.

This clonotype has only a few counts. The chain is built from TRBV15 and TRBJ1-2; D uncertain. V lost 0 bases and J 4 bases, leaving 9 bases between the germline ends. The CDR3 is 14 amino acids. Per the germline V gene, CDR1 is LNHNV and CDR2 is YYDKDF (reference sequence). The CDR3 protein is CATSRDPNLYGYTF. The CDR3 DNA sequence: TGTGCCACCAGCAGAGACCCTAACCTCTATGGCTACACCTTC.

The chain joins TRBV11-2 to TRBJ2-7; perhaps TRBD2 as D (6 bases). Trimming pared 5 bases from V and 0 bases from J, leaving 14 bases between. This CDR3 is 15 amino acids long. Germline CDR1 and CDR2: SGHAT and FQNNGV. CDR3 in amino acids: CASSPGGGSSYEQYF. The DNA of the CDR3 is TGTGCCAGCAGCCCCGGGGGTGGGAGCTCCTACGAGCAGTACTTC.

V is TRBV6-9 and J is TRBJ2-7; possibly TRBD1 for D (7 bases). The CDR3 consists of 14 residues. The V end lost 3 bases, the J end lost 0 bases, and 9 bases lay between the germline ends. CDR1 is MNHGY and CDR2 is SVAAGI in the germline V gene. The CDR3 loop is CASSYRGDSYEQYF. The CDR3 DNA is TGTGCCAGCAGTTACAGGGGGGACTCCTACGAGCAGTACTTC.

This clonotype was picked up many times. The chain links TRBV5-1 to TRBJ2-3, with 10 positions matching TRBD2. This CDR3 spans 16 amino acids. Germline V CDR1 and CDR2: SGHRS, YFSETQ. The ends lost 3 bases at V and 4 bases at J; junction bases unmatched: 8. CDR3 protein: CASSWGSSGSADTQYF. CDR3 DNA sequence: TGCGCCAGCAGCTGGGGATCTAGCGGGAGTGCAGATACGCAGTATTTT.

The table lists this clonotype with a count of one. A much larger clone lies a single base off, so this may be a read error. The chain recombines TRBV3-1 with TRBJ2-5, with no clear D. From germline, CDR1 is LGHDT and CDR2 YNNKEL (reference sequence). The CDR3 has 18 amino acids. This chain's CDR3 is CASSQDADLYTYQETHYF. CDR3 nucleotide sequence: TGTGCCAGCAGCCAAGATGCAGACCTTTACACGTACCAAGAGACCCATTACTTC.

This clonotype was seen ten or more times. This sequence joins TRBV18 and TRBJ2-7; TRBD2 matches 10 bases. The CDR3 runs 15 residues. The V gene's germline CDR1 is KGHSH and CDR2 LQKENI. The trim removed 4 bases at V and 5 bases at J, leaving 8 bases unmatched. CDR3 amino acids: CASSHAAGLANEQYF. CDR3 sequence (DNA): TGTGCCAGCTCACACGCGGCGGGACTAGCGAACGAGCAGTACTTC. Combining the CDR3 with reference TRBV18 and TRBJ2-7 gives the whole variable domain NAGVMQNPRHLVRRRGQEARLRCSPMKGHSHVYWYRQLPEEGLKFMVYLQKENIIDESGMPKERFSAEFPKEGPSILRIQQVVRGDSAAYFCASSHAAGLANEQYFGPGTRLTVT.

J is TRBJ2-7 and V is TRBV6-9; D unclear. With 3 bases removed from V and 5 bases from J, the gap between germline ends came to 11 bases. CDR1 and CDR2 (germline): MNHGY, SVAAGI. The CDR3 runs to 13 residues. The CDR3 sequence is CASSYLERNEQYF. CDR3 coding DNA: TGTGCCAGCAGTTACCTAGAAAGAAACGAGCAGTACTTC.

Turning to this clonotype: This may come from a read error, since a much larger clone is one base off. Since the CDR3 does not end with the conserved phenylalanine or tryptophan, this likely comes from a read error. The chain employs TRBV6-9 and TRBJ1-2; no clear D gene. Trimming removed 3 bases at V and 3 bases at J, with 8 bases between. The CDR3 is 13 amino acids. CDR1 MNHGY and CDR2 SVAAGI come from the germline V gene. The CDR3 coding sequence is TGTGCCAGCAGTTACACAGCCTACTATGGCTACACCATC. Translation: CASSYTAYYGYTI.

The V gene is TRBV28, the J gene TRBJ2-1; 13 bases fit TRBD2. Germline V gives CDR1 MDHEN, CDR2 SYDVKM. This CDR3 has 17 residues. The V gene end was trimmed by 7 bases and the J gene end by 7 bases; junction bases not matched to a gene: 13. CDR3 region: CASTPGEPGLAGNEQFF. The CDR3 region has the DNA TGTGCCAGCACCCCCGGGGAACCGGGACTAGCGGGAAATGAGCAGTTCTTC.

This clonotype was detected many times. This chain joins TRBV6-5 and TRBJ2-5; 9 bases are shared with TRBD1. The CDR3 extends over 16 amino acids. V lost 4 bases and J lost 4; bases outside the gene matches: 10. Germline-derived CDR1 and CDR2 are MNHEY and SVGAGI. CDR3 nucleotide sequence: TGTGCCAGCAGTTCATCTCCCGGGACAGGGAGAGAGACCCAGTACTTC. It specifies CASSSSPGTGRETQYF.

The CDR3 loop is CASIRREAVETQYF. The CDR3 DNA follows: TGTGCCAGCATACGGCGGGAGGCCGTGGAGACCCAGTACTTC. This sequence joins TRBV13 and TRBJ2-5; 8 nucleotides align to TRBD2. Germline V gene lookup returns CDR1 PRHDT and CDR2 FYEKMQ (reference sequence). CDR3 length equals 14 residues. J was trimmed by 5 bases and V by 7 bases; bases with no gene match: 9. Variable domain in full (rest from reference TRBV13 and TRBJ2-5): AAGVIQSPRHLIKEKRETATLKCYPIPRHDTVYWYQQGPGQDPQFLISFYEKMQSDKGSIPDRFSAQQFSDYHSELNMSSLELGDSALYFCASIRREAVETQYFGPGTRLLVL.